What follows are 21 T cell receptor beta chains derived from one specimen sequenced in a study of T cells after yellow fever vaccination. TCRdb re-derived calls from the 5' RACE reads in MiXCR, one entry per CDR3 protein. In the table there are about 360,000 distinct CDR3 sequences, 6.2% of which are singletons. This specimen was PBMCs, taken 5 days after the yellow fever booster vaccination. The receptors originated from a young man who received the YFV17D yellow fever vaccine.

This clonotype was seen more than once but under ten times. This chain connects TRBV27 to TRBJ2-1; D ambiguous. The CDR3 spans 11 residues. V was cut by 10 bases and J by 9 bases, with 13 bases left in between. Germline loops: CDR1 MNHEY, CDR2 SMNVEV (reference sequence). The CDR3 loop reads CATSSPGEQFF. The CDR3, as DNA: TGTGCCACCTCCAGCCCGGGTGAGCAGTTCTTC.

This clonotype has at least ten counts. This sequence joins TRBV25-1 and TRBJ2-3; the D is unclear. V lost 3 bases and J 2 bases, leaving 18 bases between the germline ends. Germline CDR1 is MGHDK and CDR2 is SYGVNS. This CDR3 is 17 amino acids long. CDR3 protein: CASSEPDPWRNTDTQYF. The CDR3 DNA follows: TGTGCCAGCAGTGAGCCCGACCCATGGCGGAACACAGATACGCAGTATTTT.

The chain recombines TRBV7-9 with TRBJ1-5; D is possibly TRBD1 (5 bases). V was clipped by 4 bases and J by 8 bases, with 15 bases between them. Germline lookup yields CDR1 SEHNR and CDR2 FQNEAQ (reference sequence). There are 14 residues in the CDR3. CDR3: CASSSGRAREPQHF. In nucleotides, the CDR3 is TGTGCCAGCAGCTCGGGACGGGCGCGGGAGCCCCAGCATTTT.

The CDR3 DNA reads as TGTGCCACCAGTGATTTTTTATGGGAGCCCCAGCATTTT. Its translation: CATSDFLWEPQHF. V usage is TRBV24-1 and J usage is TRBJ1-5; D is unresolved. Germline-derived CDR1 and CDR2 are KGHDR and SFDVKD. Trimming took off 1 base at V and 8 bases at J, with 8 bases between the two ends. The CDR3 loop spans 13 amino acids.

This clonotype has more than one count but fewer than ten. The V and J genes are TRBV5-4 and TRBJ2-6; 7 nucleotides align to TRBD2. The CDR3 runs 15 residues. Germline CDR1 reads SGHNT; CDR2 reads YYREEE (reference sequence). J gave up 5 bases and V 4 bases, and 6 bases lay outside the gene matches. CDR3 DNA: TGTGCCAGCAGCCCGCACGGGACTAGGGCCAACGTCCTGACTTTC. Its translation is CASSPHGTRANVLTF.

This clonotype was found many times. V is TRBV6-2 or TRBV6-3 and J is TRBJ2-5; D is possibly TRBD1 (5 bases). This CDR3 is 15 amino acids long. CDR1 is MNHEY, CDR2 SVGEGT, per germline. V was shortened by 0 bases and J by 5 bases, with 13 bases between the two germline ends. The CDR3 coding sequence is TGTGCCAGCAGTTACTCTGAGACAGCCCTGGAGACCCAGTACTTC. Protein sequence: CASSYSETALETQYF.

The V gene is TRBV20-1, the J gene TRBJ1-5; D possibly corresponds to TRBD1 (6 bases). The CDR3 is 17 amino acids. CDR1 is DFQATT, CDR2 SNEGSKA, per germline (reference sequence). The V gene lost 6 bases and the J gene lost 1 base, with 22 bases spanning the gap. CDR3 sequence: CSAPGGGAKTSNQPQHF. The CDR3 coding sequence is TGCAGTGCCCCCGGCGGGGGCGCCAAAACCAGCAATCAGCCCCAGCATTTT.

This clonotype has just a few counts. The chain's CDR3 is CASSSLAAETQYF. The CDR3 nucleotides read TGTGCCAGCAGTTCACTAGCCGCAGAGACCCAGTACTTC. This sequence joins TRBV27 and TRBJ2-5, with a possible D match to TRBD2 (6 bases). Per germline, CDR1 MNHEY and CDR2 SMNVEV (reference sequence). The V gene lost 4 bases and the J gene lost 4 bases, with 10 bases spanning the gap. This CDR3 comprises 13 residues.

This clonotype came up many times. The rearrangement joins TRBV7-6 to TRBJ1-1; 10 bases match TRBD1. Germline CDR1 is SGHVS and CDR2 is FNYEAQ. This CDR3 has 17 residues. V was pared by 5 bases and J by 1 base, with 10 bases of the junction left unmatched. As DNA, the CDR3 is TGTGCCAGCAGCCCCGGGGGACAGGGGAGTCCGAACACTGAAGCTTTCTTT. Amino acids: CASSPGGQGSPNTEAFF.

This clonotype was recorded a few times. The CDR3 region has the DNA TGTGCCAGCAGCCCGACCGGGGGACTTCAGCAGTTCTTC. This sequence encodes CASSPTGGLQQFF. This sequence joins TRBV12-3 or TRBV12-4 and TRBJ2-1, with a possible D match to TRBD2 (6 bases). The CDR3 totals 13 residues. Trimming left V 6 bases short and J 11 bases short, with 17 bases between.

The rearrangement links TRBV5-1 to TRBJ2-3; 7 positions match TRBD1. CDR1 is SGHRS and CDR2 is YFSETQ in the germline V gene. V was clipped by 4 bases and J by 3 bases; unmatched bases: 8. The length of the CDR3 is 15 residues. In DNA, the CDR3 is TGCGCCAGCAGCATTACAGGGGTCATTACAGATACGCAGTATTTT. Translating gives CASSITGVITDTQYF.

The sample holds a few counts of this clonotype. The V call is TRBV20-1, the J call TRBJ2-3; D might be TRBD1 or TRBD2, each matching 6 bases. CDR1 is DFQATT and CDR2 is SNEGSKA in the germline V gene (reference sequence). This CDR3 spans 16 amino acids. Trimming pared 0 bases from V and 5 bases from J, leaving 18 bases between. CDR3 region: CSARDQWGARGDTQYF. In DNA form, the CDR3 reads TGCAGTGCTAGAGATCAGTGGGGGGCGCGGGGAGATACGCAGTATTTT.

This clonotype was observed at least ten times. The chain employs TRBV6-5 and TRBJ2-7; D possibly corresponds to TRBD1 (6 bases). This CDR3 comprises 14 residues. Looked up from germline, CDR1 is MNHEY and CDR2 is SVGAGI. Trimming removed 1 base at V and 3 bases at J, with 10 bases between. CDR3 in amino acids: CASSYLQGSYEQYF. For the CDR3, the DNA is TGTGCCAGCAGTTACTTGCAGGGGAGCTACGAGCAGTACTTC.

This clonotype has only a few counts. The chain combines TRBV18 with TRBJ1-2; D unresolved. This CDR3 comprises 13 residues. Germline V gene data show CDR1 as KGHSH and CDR2 as LQKENI. The V and J ends lost 5 bases and 6 bases respectively, with 13 bases between them. In DNA, the CDR3 is TGTGCCAGCTCATCGGCTTGGGAGGATGGCTACACCTTC. Protein: CASSSAWEDGYTF. Based on the CDR3 plus reference TRBV18 and TRBJ1-2, the full variable domain is NAGVMQNPRHLVRRRGQEARLRCSPMKGHSHVYWYRQLPEEGLKFMVYLQKENIIDESGMPKERFSAEFPKEGPSILRIQQVVRGDSAAYFCASSSAWEDGYTFGSGTRLTVV.

Ten or more counts support this clonotype. The chain carries TRBV10-3 and TRBJ2-1; TRBD2 agrees at 13 bases. The CDR3 has 14 residues. Germline trimming cut 10 bases from V and 8 bases from J; bases unmatched to any gene: 8. CDR1 and CDR2 from the germline V gene are ENHRY and SYGVKD. CDR3 protein: CATRTSGSSYEQFF. DNA of the CDR3: TGTGCCACCCGGACTAGCGGGAGTAGTTATGAGCAGTTCTTC.

This clonotype was picked up many times. The chain joins TRBV7-2 to TRBJ2-3, with a possible D match to TRBD1 (5 bases). V lost 1 base and J lost 0, with 8 bases in between. Germline lookup yields CDR1 SGHTA and CDR2 FQGNSA. This CDR3 contains 15 residues. The CDR3 DNA sequence: TGTGCCAGCAGCTTAGAGACAGTGAGCACAGATACGCAGTATTTT. It translates to CASSLETVSTDTQYF.

This clonotype was observed many times. The chain couples TRBV4-2 to TRBJ2-1, with 8 bases fitting TRBD2. Looked up from germline, CDR1 is LGHNA and CDR2 is YNFKEQ. The CDR3 extends over 15 amino acids. J was trimmed by 8 bases and V by 6 bases; bases with no gene match: 12. The chain's CDR3 is CASSPSPGLAYEQFF. CDR3 nucleotides: TGTGCCAGCAGTCCAAGTCCAGGACTAGCTTATGAGCAGTTCTTC.

V gene TRBV19 combines with J gene TRBJ2-3, with 10 bases identical to TRBD1. The germline V gene has CDR1 LNHDA and CDR2 SQIVND (reference sequence). CDR3 length equals 15 residues. The V and J ends lost 6 bases and 2 bases, in that order; junction bases with no gene match: 5. The CDR3 sequence is CASRATGGNTDTQYF. In DNA, the CDR3 is TGTGCCAGTAGGGCGACAGGGGGCAACACAGATACGCAGTATTTT.

This clonotype was seen repeatedly, ten times or more. V gene TRBV5-3 combines with J gene TRBJ1-1; D gene unclear. TRBV5-3 is noted as an ORF with a role that remains uncertain. The CDR3 loop spans 15 amino acids. Trimming took 7 bases from V and 0 from J, leaving 16 bases between them. CDR3 bases: TGTGCCAGACGCAGACGAAACAGCATGAACACTGAAGCTTTCTTT. Encoded protein: CARRRRNSMNTEAFF.

This clonotype has at least ten counts. The chain couples TRBV6-5 to TRBJ1-6, with D possibly matching TRBD1 (5 bases). There are 16 residues in the CDR3. Trimming removed 2 bases from V and 5 bases from J, with 13 bases in between. Germline V gives CDR1 MNHEY, CDR2 SVGAGI. CDR3 sequence reads: CASSYQMTENNSPLHF. In nucleotides, the CDR3 is TGTGCCAGCAGTTACCAGATGACAGAAAATAATTCACCCCTCCACTTT.

This clonotype was picked up many times. The V gene is TRBV6-2 or TRBV6-3, the J gene TRBJ2-7; D is unresolved. Trimming removed 6 bases from V and 2 bases from J, with 14 bases in between. The germline V gene has CDR1 MNHEY and CDR2 SVGEGT. The CDR3 covers 14 residues. The CDR3 bases are TGTGCCAGCAGGAGTCGGTACATTACCTACGAGCAGTACTTC. Protein sequence: CASRSRYITYEQYF.